This TCR beta chain was recorded in a study of blood T cell repertoires in COVID-19. Study-wide background: Sources were T cells, B-cell-depleted T cells, or PBMCs; the material itself was cDNA or gDNA.

The V gene's germline CDR1 is SQVTM and CDR2 ANQGSEA. Trimming cost V 7 bases and J 0 bases, with 11 bases left between them. This CDR3 comprises 13 residues. Libraries were prepared by immunoSEQ multiplex PCR; TCRdb keeps only in-frame clonotypes and omits some of them. The table has 250,000 to 300,000 clones, more than 75% seen once; the top ten hold about 1%. This clonotype was obtained from a woman in her thirties or forties who had recovered from COVID-19. The source material was peripheral blood. The chain carries TRBV29-1 and TRBJ2-3; maybe TRBD1 (6 bases). This CDR3 is CSGDTTSTDTQYF. The CDR3 region has the DNA TGCAGCGGGGACACAACTAGCACAGATACGCAGTATTTT.